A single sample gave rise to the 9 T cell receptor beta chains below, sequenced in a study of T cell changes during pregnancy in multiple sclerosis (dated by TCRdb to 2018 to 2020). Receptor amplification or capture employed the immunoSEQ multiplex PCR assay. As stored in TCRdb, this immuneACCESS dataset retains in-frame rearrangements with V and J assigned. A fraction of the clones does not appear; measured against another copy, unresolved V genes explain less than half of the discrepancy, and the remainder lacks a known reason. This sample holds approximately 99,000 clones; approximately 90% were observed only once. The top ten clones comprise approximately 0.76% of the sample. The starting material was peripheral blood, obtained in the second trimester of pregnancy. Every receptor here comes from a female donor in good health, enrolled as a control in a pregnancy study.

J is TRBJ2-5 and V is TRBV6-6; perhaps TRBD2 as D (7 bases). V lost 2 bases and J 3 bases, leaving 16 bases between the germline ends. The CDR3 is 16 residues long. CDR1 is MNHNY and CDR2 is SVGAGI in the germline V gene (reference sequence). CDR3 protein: CASSYKGGAPEETQYF. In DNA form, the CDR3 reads TGTGCCAGCAGTTACAAGGGGGGGGCTCCAGAAGAGACCCAGTACTTC.

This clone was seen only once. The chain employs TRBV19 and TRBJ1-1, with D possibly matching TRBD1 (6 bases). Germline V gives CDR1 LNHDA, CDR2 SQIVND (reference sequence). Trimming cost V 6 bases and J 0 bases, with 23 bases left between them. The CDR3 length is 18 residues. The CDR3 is CASRTEGGRGFMNTEAFF. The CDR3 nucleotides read TGTGCCAGTAGGACAGAGGGGGGGCGAGGGTTCATGAACACTGAAGCTTTCTTT.

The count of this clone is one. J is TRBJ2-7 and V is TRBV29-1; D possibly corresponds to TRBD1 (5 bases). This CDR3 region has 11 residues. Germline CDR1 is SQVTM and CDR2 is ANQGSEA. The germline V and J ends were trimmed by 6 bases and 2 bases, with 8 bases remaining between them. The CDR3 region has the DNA TGCAGCGTGGTACAGGCCTACGAGCAGTACTTC. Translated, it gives CSVVQAYEQYF.

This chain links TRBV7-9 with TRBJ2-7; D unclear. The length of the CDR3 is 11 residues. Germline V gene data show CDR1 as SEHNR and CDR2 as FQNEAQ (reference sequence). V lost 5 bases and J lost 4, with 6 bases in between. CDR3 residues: CASSRTYEQYF. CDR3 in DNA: TGTGCCAGCAGCCGAACTTACGAGCAGTACTTC.

The CDR3 is CASSLEAGVEQYF. The CDR3 DNA reads TGTGCCAGCAGCTTAGAAGCAGGGGTCGAGCAGTACTTC. V gene TRBV7-2 combines with J gene TRBJ2-7; D possibly corresponds to TRBD1 (6 bases). This CDR3 has 13 residues. V lost 1 base and J lost 6, with 10 bases in between. The germline gives CDR1 SGHTA, CDR2 FQGNSA.

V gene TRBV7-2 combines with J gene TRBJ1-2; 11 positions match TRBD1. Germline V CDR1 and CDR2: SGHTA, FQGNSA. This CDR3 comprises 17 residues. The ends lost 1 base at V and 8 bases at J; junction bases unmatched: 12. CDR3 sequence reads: CASSLEASGTGGSGYTF. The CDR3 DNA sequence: TGTGCCAGCAGCTTAGAAGCCTCCGGGACAGGGGGTTCCGGCTACACCTTC.

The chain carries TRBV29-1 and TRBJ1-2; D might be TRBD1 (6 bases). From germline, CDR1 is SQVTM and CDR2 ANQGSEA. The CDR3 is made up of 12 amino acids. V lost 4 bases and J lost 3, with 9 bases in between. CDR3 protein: CSVGGQYYGYTF. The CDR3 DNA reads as TGCAGCGTTGGAGGACAGTACTATGGCTACACCTTC.

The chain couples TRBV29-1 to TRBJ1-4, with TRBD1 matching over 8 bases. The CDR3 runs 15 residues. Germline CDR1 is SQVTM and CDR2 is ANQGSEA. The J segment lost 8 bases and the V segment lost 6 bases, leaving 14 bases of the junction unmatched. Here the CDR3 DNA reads TGCAGCGTCGCCACCCCGACAGGGGCCTACGAAAAACTGTTTTTT. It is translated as CSVATPTGAYEKLFF.

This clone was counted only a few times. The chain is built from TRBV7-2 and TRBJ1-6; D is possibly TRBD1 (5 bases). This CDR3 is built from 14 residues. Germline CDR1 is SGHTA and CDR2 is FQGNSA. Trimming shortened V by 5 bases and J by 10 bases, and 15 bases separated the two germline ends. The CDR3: CASSIRVEGSPLHF. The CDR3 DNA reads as TGTGCCAGCAGCATCAGGGTGGAAGGGTCACCCCTCCACTTT.